The 11 T cell receptor beta chains below come from one sample, sequenced in a study of T cell repertoires in cytomegalovirus infection. TCRdb passed the reads through MiXCR, listing each CDR3 protein once. The repertoire consists of around 280,000 distinct CDR3 sequences, with roughly an eighth occurring once and the leading ten covering around 8.1%. The source material was PBMCs. The receptors originated from a human donor in good health (CMV status not recorded). Some clones in this sample may be carry-over from other donors' samples.

This clonotype was counted ten times or more. V gene TRBV7-2 combines with J gene TRBJ2-1; perhaps D is TRBD1 or TRBD2 (5 bases each). The CDR3 has 17 residues. Between the trimmed V and J ends, which lost 1 base and 5 bases, there was a span of 18 bases. Germline V gives CDR1 SGHTA, CDR2 FQGNSA. This chain's CDR3 is CASSLGRGAVAHNEQFF. The CDR3 coding sequence is TGTGCCAGCAGCTTAGGAAGGGGAGCGGTGGCCCACAATGAGCAGTTCTTC.

The rearrangement links TRBV2 to TRBJ2-5; 7 bases fit TRBD2. The CDR3 contains 14 residues. Germline CDR1 is SNHLY and CDR2 is FYNNEI. After removal of 3 bases from V and 7 bases from J, the junction contained 8 bases not matched to a gene. This CDR3 is CASSEIGTGGTQYF. CDR3 DNA sequence: TGTGCCAGCAGTGAGATCGGGACGGGGGGGACCCAGTACTTC. Looking up the rest from reference TRBV2 and TRBJ2-5 gives the full variable domain: EPEVTQTPSHQVTQMGQEVILRCVPISNHLYFYWYRQILGQKVEFLVSFYNNEISEKSEIFDDQFSVERPDGSNFTLKIRSTKLEDSAMYFCASSEIGTGGTQYFGPGTRLLVL.

This clonotype was observed at least ten times. The CDR3 sequence is CASSLAHSGRLEQYV. DNA of the CDR3: TGTGCCAGCAGCTTAGCGCATAGCGGGAGGTTGGAGCAGTACGTC. The chain recombines TRBV7-2 with TRBJ2-7; 10 bases match TRBD2. Looked up from germline, CDR1 is SGHTA and CDR2 is FQGNSA. The V gene end was trimmed by 0 bases and the J gene end by 7 bases; junction bases not matched to a gene: 6. This CDR3 has 15 residues.

This clonotype was counted ten times or more. This chain joins TRBV7-2 and TRBJ1-5, with D perhaps TRBD1 (5 bases). Germline CDR1 is SGHTA and CDR2 is FQGNSA. The CDR3 contains 15 residues. The V end lost 4 bases, the J end lost 0 bases, and 10 bases lay between the germline ends. As DNA, the CDR3 is TGTGCCAGCAGCTATGCAGGGTTTAGCAATCAGCCCCAGCATTTT. It is translated as CASSYAGFSNQPQHF.

The chain has TRBV29-1 and TRBJ1-1, with a tentative D call TRBD1 (6 bases). The CDR3 totals 11 residues. Per germline, CDR1 SQVTM and CDR2 ANQGSEA. V was pared by 4 bases and J by 11 bases, with 14 bases between. As DNA, the CDR3 is TGCAGCGTTGGGGCAGGGGATGGGGCTTTCTTT. Its protein is CSVGAGDGAFF.

This clonotype has only a few counts. The V and J genes are TRBV20-1 and TRBJ2-1, with a possible D match to TRBD1 (6 bases). Germline V CDR1 and CDR2: DFQATT, SNEGSKA (reference sequence). V was shortened by 5 bases and J by 0 bases, with 14 bases between the two germline ends. The CDR3 consists of 15 residues. CDR3 protein: CSAPRGSHSYNEQFF. In DNA form, the CDR3 reads TGCAGTGCTCCCAGGGGAAGTCACTCCTACAATGAGCAGTTCTTC.

In its sample, this clonotype was seen many times. The CDR3 loop is CSARGREGRYEQYF. The CDR3 nucleotides are TGCAGTGCTAGAGGTCGGGAGGGCCGGTACGAGCAGTACTTC. V and J are TRBV20-1 and TRBJ2-7; 8 positions match TRBD2. CDR1 and CDR2 (germline): DFQATT, SNEGSKA (reference sequence). The CDR3 runs 14 residues. Trimming took 1 base from V and 4 from J; bases not matched to a gene: 6.

This clonotype was seen repeatedly, ten times or more. This chain links TRBV7-9 with TRBJ2-1, with D perhaps matching TRBD1 (5 bases). The CDR3 totals 12 residues. The V gene lost 3 bases and the J gene lost 15 bases, with 15 bases spanning the gap. Per germline, CDR1 SEHNR and CDR2 FQNEAQ (reference sequence). The CDR3 sequence is CASSFLATALFF. The CDR3 DNA reads TGTGCCAGCAGCTTCCTCGCGACAGCGCTGTTCTTC.

This clonotype was observed at least ten times. The chain uses TRBV28 and TRBJ2-7; 8 positions agree with TRBD2. J gave up 0 bases and V 8 bases, and 6 bases lay outside the gene matches. Germline V gene data show CDR1 as MDHEN and CDR2 as SYDVKM. This CDR3 is built from 14 residues. The CDR3 sequence is CASREGVSSYEQYF. The CDR3 nucleotides read TGTGCCAGCCGGGAGGGTGTAAGCTCCTACGAGCAGTACTTC.

The rearrangement joins TRBV5-5 to TRBJ2-7; a possible D gene is TRBD2 (5 bases). CDR3 length equals 16 residues. Germline V lookup: CDR1 SGHKS, CDR2 YYEKEE (reference sequence). The V gene lost 0 bases and the J gene lost 1 base, with 14 bases spanning the gap. CDR3 in amino acids: CASSLERRLRSYEQYF. The CDR3 DNA follows: TGTGCCAGCAGCTTGGAAAGGAGGTTGAGGTCCTACGAGCAGTACTTC.

The chain uses TRBV20-1 and TRBJ1-5; 9 bases line up with TRBD1. Germline lookup yields CDR1 DFQATT and CDR2 SNEGSKA (reference sequence). V lost 1 base to trimming and J lost 0 bases; unmatched junction nucleotides: 16. This CDR3 is 20 amino acids long. The CDR3: CSARVPFGTGSVYSNQPQHF. In DNA form, the CDR3 reads TGCAGTGCTAGAGTTCCTTTCGGGACAGGGAGTGTATATAGCAATCAGCCCCAGCATTTT.